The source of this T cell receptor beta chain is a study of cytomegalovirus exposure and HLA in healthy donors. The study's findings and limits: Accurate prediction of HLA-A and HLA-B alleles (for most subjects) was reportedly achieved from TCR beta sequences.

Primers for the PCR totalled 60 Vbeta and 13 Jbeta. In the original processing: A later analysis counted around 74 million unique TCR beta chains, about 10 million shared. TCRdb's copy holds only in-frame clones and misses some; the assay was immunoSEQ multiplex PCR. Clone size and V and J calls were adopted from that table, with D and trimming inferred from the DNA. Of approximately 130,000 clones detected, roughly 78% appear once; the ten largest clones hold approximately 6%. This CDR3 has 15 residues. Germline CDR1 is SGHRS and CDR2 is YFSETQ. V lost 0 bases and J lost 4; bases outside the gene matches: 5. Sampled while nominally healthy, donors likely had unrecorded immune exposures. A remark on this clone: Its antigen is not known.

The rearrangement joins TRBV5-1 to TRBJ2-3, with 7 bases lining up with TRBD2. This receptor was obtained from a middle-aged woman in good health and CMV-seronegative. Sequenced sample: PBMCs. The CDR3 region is CASSLVGTTSDTQYF. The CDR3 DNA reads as TGCGCCAGCAGCTTGGTGGGGACTACCTCAGATACGCAGTATTTT.